The 18 T cell receptor beta chains reported below all come from one sample, sequenced in a study of blood T cell repertoires in COVID-19. The protocol was immunoSEQ multiplex PCR, while the TCRdb copy is restricted to in-frame clones and leaves out a portion. The sample has about 55,000 clones, around four fifths seen once; the top ten hold roughly 2%. Sequenced sample: peripheral blood. The receptors shown here come from a woman between 55 and 75 years old with acute or convalescent COVID-19.

This rearrangement joins TRBV5-4 to TRBJ2-3; 7 bases line up with TRBD2. The J segment lost 4 bases and the V segment lost 0 bases, leaving 5 bases of the junction unmatched. CDR1 and CDR2 from the germline V gene are SGHNT and YYREEE (reference sequence). The length of the CDR3 is 15 residues. The CDR3 DNA follows: TGTGCCAGCAGCTTGGTCCAGGGAGGGGCAGATACGCAGTATTTT. As protein: CASSLVQGGADTQYF.

The chain couples TRBV7-6 to TRBJ2-1, with D unclear. V dropped 5 bases and J dropped 12 bases, with 17 bases sitting between them. The CDR3 spans 13 residues. Germline assignment: CDR1 SGHVS and CDR2 FNYEAQ. CDR3 bases: TGTGCCAGCAGCCGCCGTAGAACAACTACGCAGTTCTTC. It yields the protein CASSRRRTTTQFF.

This chain uses TRBV19 with TRBJ1-2, with unresolved D. The CDR3 covers 16 residues. V shed 5 bases and J shed 1 base, with 17 bases lying between them. Germline V gene sequence: CDR1 LNHDA, CDR2 SQIVND (reference sequence). CDR3 sequence reads: CASSGRVGWNNYGYTF. CDR3 sequence (DNA): TGTGCCAGTAGTGGGAGGGTAGGGTGGAATAACTATGGCTACACCTTC.

V usage is TRBV21-1 and J usage is TRBJ2-2; the listed D gene, TRBD1, was not tested against the DNA. TRBV21-1 is noted as a pseudogene. There are 18 residues in the CDR3. CDR3 residues: CASSFHLTGSYNTGELFF. The CDR3 DNA sequence: TGTGCCAGCAGCTTCCACCTGACAGGGTCGTATAACACCGGGGAGCTGTTTTTT.

In this sample, this clone turned up a few times. The V gene is TRBV5-4, the J gene TRBJ2-7; 11 positions match TRBD1. Germline V CDR1 and CDR2: SGHNT, YYREEE (reference sequence). The ends lost 4 bases at V and 5 bases at J; junction bases unmatched: 11. CDR3 size: 16 residues. The CDR3 sequence is CASSPWDRGYRDEQYF. The DNA for the CDR3 is TGTGCCAGCAGCCCATGGGACAGGGGGTACAGGGACGAGCAGTACTTC.

This chain connects TRBV4-1 to TRBJ1-2; TRBD1 matches 8 bases. Germline V gene lookup returns CDR1 MGHRA and CDR2 YSYEKL. CDR3 length equals 14 residues. Unmatched junction bases numbered 6, after V lost 1 base and J lost 8 bases. CDR3 residues: CASSQGSGGFGYTF. The CDR3 nucleotides are TGCGCCAGCAGCCAAGGGTCAGGGGGCTTCGGCTACACCTTC.

V gene TRBV27 combines with J gene TRBJ1-4, with D unclear. V was clipped by 6 bases and J by 2 bases, with 10 bases between them. Germline V gene sequence: CDR1 MNHEY, CDR2 SMNVEV (reference sequence). CDR3 length: 14 residues. CDR3 sequence reads: CASSSVLTNEKLFF. The CDR3 DNA is TGTGCCAGCAGCTCGGTGCTCACTAATGAAAAACTGTTTTTT. Variable domain in full (rest from reference TRBV27 and TRBJ1-4): EAQVTQNPRYLITVTGKKLTVTCSQNMNHEYMSWYRQDPGLGLRQIYYSMNVEVTDKGDVPEGYKVSRKEKRNFPLILESPSPNQTSLYFCASSSVLTNEKLFFGSGTQLSVL.

The chain uses TRBV14 and TRBJ2-1; 12 bases map to TRBD2. The CDR3 sequence is 16 residues long. Trimming removed 3 bases from V and 9 bases from J; junction bases left unmatched: 9. Per germline, CDR1 SGHDN and CDR2 FVKESK. DNA for the CDR3: TGTGCCAGCAGCCACCAGACTAGCGGGAGATTAGGTGAGCAGTTCTTC. Translated, it gives CASSHQTSGRLGEQFF.

The chain combines TRBV27 with TRBJ2-2, with 7 positions matching TRBD1. CDR1 is MNHEY and CDR2 is SMNVEV in the germline V gene (reference sequence). CDR3 length equals 15 residues. V shed 5 bases, J shed 2 bases, and the junction held 5 bases outside the gene matches. The CDR3 sequence is CASSPDRVNTGELFF. The CDR3 DNA follows: TGTGCCAGCAGTCCCGACAGGGTAAACACCGGGGAGCTGTTTTTT.

In its sample, this clone was seen a few times. The rearrangement joins TRBV5-1 to TRBJ1-3; the D is unclear. The V and J ends lost 0 bases and 0 bases respectively, with 7 bases between them. The CDR3 is made up of 15 amino acids. CDR1 is SGHRS and CDR2 is YFSETQ in the germline V gene. CDR3 sequence: CASSLGSSSGNTIYF. For the CDR3, the DNA is TGCGCCAGCAGCTTGGGGTCCAGCTCTGGAAACACCATATATTTT.

The rearrangement links TRBV18 to TRBJ2-7; 7 nucleotides line up with TRBD1. Germline CDR1 KGHSH, CDR2 LQKENI. The CDR3 is made up of 17 amino acids. The V segment lost 4 bases and the J segment 2 bases; nucleotides outside the gene matches: 14. For the CDR3, the DNA is TGTGCCAGCTCACAATCCAACAGGGGTGTTGAAACCTACGAGCAGTACTTC. It codes for CASSQSNRGVETYEQYF.

J is TRBJ2-2 and V is TRBV28; tentative D call: TRBD2 (5 bases). Trimming took 11 bases from V and 0 from J, leaving 7 bases between them. The CDR3 runs 12 residues. Per the germline V gene, CDR1 is MDHEN and CDR2 is SYDVKM. This CDR3 reads CAGLSNTGELFF. The CDR3 coding sequence is TGTGCCGGACTTTCGAACACCGGGGAGCTGTTTTTT.

The chain joins TRBV20-1 to TRBJ2-7; D is undetermined. CDR3 size: 11 residues. Germline V gene sequence: CDR1 DFQATT, CDR2 SNEGSKA (reference sequence). V lost 4 bases and J lost 4, with 8 bases in between. CDR3 sequence (DNA): TGCAGTGCTACTAGAAAGTACGAGCAGTACTTC. Translated: CSATRKYEQYF.

The chain is built from TRBV20-1 and TRBJ2-1, with TRBD2 matching 11 bases. This CDR3 comprises 11 residues. V was pared by 8 bases and J by 9 bases, with 3 bases of the junction left unmatched. Germline V gene sequence: CDR1 DFQATT, CDR2 SNEGSKA (reference sequence). The CDR3 protein is CSLAGGFEQFF. The CDR3 bases are TGCAGTTTAGCGGGGGGGTTTGAGCAGTTCTTC.

The chain's CDR3 is CASSDSGLAGSDEQYF. The CDR3 bases are TGTGCCAGCAGTGATTCGGGACTAGCGGGGTCTGACGAGCAGTACTTC. The chain carries TRBV6-1 and TRBJ2-7; the match to TRBD2 covers 13 bases. V trimming: 3 bases; J trimming: 5 bases; junction bases outside the gene matches: 7. From germline, CDR1 is MNHNS and CDR2 SASEGT. The CDR3 is made up of 16 amino acids.

The gene calls are TRBV30 and TRBJ1-6; D gene unclear. Trimming removed 4 bases at V and 6 bases at J, with 7 bases between. Germline CDR1 and CDR2: GTSNPN and SVGIG (reference sequence). CDR3 size: 12 residues. The CDR3 region is CAWKVSNSPLHF. DNA for the CDR3: TGTGCCTGGAAAGTTAGTAATTCACCCCTCCACTTT.

The chain links TRBV1 to TRBJ2-5; the D call TRBD2 from the table was never checked on the DNA. TRBV1 is marked as a pseudogene. CDR3 size: 19 residues. The CDR3 DNA follows: TGCACCAGCAGCCAAGATTCGGCGGAGGCTAGCGGGGATCAAGAGACCCAGTACTTC. It translates to CTSSQDSAEASGDQETQYF.

This clone was counted between two and nine times. In DNA, the CDR3 is TGTGCCAGCAGCTCCGACATTAGCAATCAGCCCCAGCATTTT. Protein: CASSSDISNQPQHF. The V call is TRBV6-5, the J call TRBJ1-5; D is undetermined. The CDR3 extends over 14 amino acids. Germline V lookup: CDR1 MNHEY, CDR2 SVGAGI. V lost 6 bases, J lost 0 bases, and 9 bases lay in between.